This TCR beta chain was observed in a study of T cells of healthy individuals. Germline CDR1 MDHEN, CDR2 SYDVKM. Trimming stripped 7 bases from V and 4 bases from J, with 5 bases between. This CDR3 comprises 11 residues. TCRdb processed the 5' RACE reads anew with MiXCR; each CDR3 protein has one entry. This sample has more than 85,000 distinct CDR3 sequences, with around 17% found just once. Only a few counts were recorded for this clonotype. This TCR derives from a human donor in good health. The chain joins TRBV28 to TRBJ1-3; D is unresolved. This CDR3 reads CASNRGNTIYF. CDR3 DNA sequence: TGTGCCAGCAACCGCGGAAACACCATATATTTT.